This TCR beta chain was captured in a study of vaccination effects on CD4 cells after COVID-19. Study summary: The vaccine given was either BNT162b2 or mRNA-1273, in two doses. Findings of the study overall: There was marked clonal contraction among infection- and vaccine-induced clones late after vaccination.

The culture ran for approximately nine days before CD4+ T cells were isolated. From germline, CDR1 is MNHEY and CDR2 SVGAGI. Trimming removed 5 bases from V and 6 bases from J, with 14 bases in between. CDR3 size: 14 residues. TCRdb's table, derived via immunoSEQ multiplex PCR, lists solely in-frame clones and lacks some. The data contain 40,000 to 60,000 clones, around 76% of them seen just once; the ten biggest clones take up roughly 9.4%. This clone was seen a few times. The antigen remains unidentified. The chain uses TRBV6-5 and TRBJ1-5; the D gene is possibly TRBD1 (5 bases). The TCR sequence derives from a human donor who had a prior SARS-CoV-2 infection. Sequencing was performed on CD4+ T cells from PBMCs cultured without peptide, taken before COVID-19 vaccination. In DNA, the CDR3 is TGTGCCAGCAGTCGACGGGGGAGCCGTCAGCCCCAGCATTTT. This sequence encodes CASSRRGSRQPQHF.